Shown below are 10 T cell receptor beta chains from a single sample sequenced in a study of CD8+ T cells in alopecia areata. Treatment: oral pan-JAK inhibitor, 5-10 mg twice daily. As the sequencing template, cDNA was produced by extracting RNA and reverse transcribing it. Profiled with immunoSEQ multiplex PCR; TCRdb holds only in-frame clones, not every one. This table holds about 260,000 clones, about three fifths found once. The starting material was CD4+ T cells sorted from blood, obtained around week 54, from a patient treated with tofacitinib. These receptors came from a human donor with alopecia areata.

The J gene is TRBJ1-2, the V gene TRBV7-9; D remains ambiguous. V lost 3 bases, J lost 8 bases, and 10 bases lay in between. The CDR3 loop spans 12 amino acids. CDR1 and CDR2 from the germline V gene are SEHNR and FQNEAQ (reference sequence). CDR3 in DNA: TGTGCCAGCAGCTTTGAACGGGCCGGCTACACCTTC. This translates into CASSFERAGYTF.

This clone has more than one count but fewer than ten. Other nucleotide sequences from this sample produce the same CDR3. The chain combines TRBV29-1 with TRBJ1-1; no clear D. Germline-derived CDR1 and CDR2 are SQVTM and ANQGSEA. The CDR3 has 10 amino acids. In DNA, the CDR3 is TGCAGTGTGGGGAACACTGAAGCTTTCTTT. As protein: CSVGNTEAFF.

The V gene is TRBV15, the J gene TRBJ1-4; TRBD1 agrees at 9 bases. From germline, CDR1 is LNHNV and CDR2 YYDKDF (reference sequence). J gave up 6 bases and V 6 bases, and 8 bases lay outside the gene matches. The CDR3 runs 15 residues. DNA of the CDR3: TGTGCCACCAGTCGCGGACAGGGGCGCGATGAAAAACTGTTTTTT. Translation: CATSRGQGRDEKLFF.

This clone was detected only once. The sample contains more than one DNA sequence encoding this CDR3. J is TRBJ2-7 and V is TRBV7-2, with unresolved D. The CDR3 runs to 11 residues. V lost 2 bases and J lost 2, with 1 base in between. CDR1 and CDR2 (germline): SGHTA, FQGNSA. The CDR3 reads CASSLTYEQYF. The DNA of the CDR3 is TGTGCCAGCAGCTTAACCTACGAGCAGTACTTC.

This clone was recorded once. In DNA form, the CDR3 reads TGCAGCGTTGAAGGAACTAAAGGGTACGAGCAGTACTTC. Amino acids: CSVEGTKGYEQYF. J is TRBJ2-7 and V is TRBV29-1; no clear D gene. This CDR3 has 13 amino acids. Germline V gives CDR1 SQVTM, CDR2 ANQGSEA. With 1 base removed from V and 4 bases from J, the gap between germline ends came to 11 bases.

This clone has just a few counts. This chain connects TRBV29-1 to TRBJ2-3; 8 positions match TRBD1. Germline assignment: CDR1 SQVTM and CDR2 ANQGSEA. This CDR3 contains 14 residues. The junction had 5 bases not matched to a gene; V was cut back by 5 bases and J by 1 base. Here the CDR3 DNA reads TGCAGCGTTCAGGGGGCGCGGGGCACAGATACGCAGTATTTT. The encoded protein is CSVQGARGTDTQYF.

This clone was seen a few times. The chain has TRBV7-3 and TRBJ2-5; 8 bases map to TRBD1. V lost 5 bases and J lost 9; bases outside the gene matches: 8. Looked up from germline, CDR1 is SGHTA and CDR2 is FQGTGA. CDR3 size: 13 residues. The DNA of the CDR3 is TGTGCCAGCAGCCGACAGGGGCCAGGGGCCCAGTACTTC. Amino acids: CASSRQGPGAQYF.

The chain recombines TRBV7-9 with TRBJ2-1, with 7 bases aligning to TRBD2. V trimming: 5 bases; J trimming: 5 bases; junction bases outside the gene matches: 3. Germline V CDR1 and CDR2: SEHNR, FQNEAQ (reference sequence). The CDR3 sequence is 13 residues long. The CDR3 loop reads CASSSREDNEQFF. CDR3 coding DNA: TGTGCCAGCAGCAGCCGGGAGGACAATGAGCAGTTCTTC.

This clone was seen only a few times. The V and J genes are TRBV9 and TRBJ2-1; tentatively, D is TRBD2 (7 bases). CDR3 length equals 16 residues. Trimming shortened V by 3 bases and J by 0 bases, and 13 bases separated the two germline ends. The germline V gene encodes CDR1 SGDLS and CDR2 YYNGEE. CDR3 sequence (DNA): TGTGCCAGCAGCGCCGGGGGGCTCGCCTCCTACAATGAGCAGTTCTTC. The encoded protein is CASSAGGLASYNEQFF. Full variable domain (remainder filled in from reference TRBV9 and TRBJ2-1): DSGVTQTPKHLITATGQRVTLRCSPRSGDLSVYWYQQSLDQGLQFLIQYYNGEERAKGNILERFSAQQFPDLHSELNLSSLELGDSALYFCASSAGGLASYNEQFFGPGTRLTVL.

Worth noting for this clone: This same CDR3 is encoded by further DNA sequences in the sample. The genes are TRBV30 and TRBJ1-1; no firm D call. The V end lost 0 bases, the J end lost 4 bases, and 9 bases lay between the germline ends. Germline V gene data show CDR1 as GTSNPN and CDR2 as SVGIG (reference sequence). This CDR3 has 13 amino acids. The CDR3 sequence: CAWSVRVGTEAFF. Written as DNA, the CDR3 is TGTGCCTGGAGTGTACGAGTGGGCACTGAAGCTTTCTTT. The complete variable domain, with remaining parts taken from reference TRBV30 and TRBJ1-1, reads SQTIHQWPATLVQPVGSPLSLECTVEGTSNPNLYWYRQAAGRGLQLLFYSVGIGQISSEVPQNLSASRPQDRQFILSSKKLLLSDSGFYLCAWSVRVGTEAFFGQGTRLTVV.